The 21 T cell receptor beta chains presented below share a single source sample, sequenced in a study of shared clonotypes between healthy human individuals (dated by TCRdb to the early 2020s). The method behind the library was the immunoSEQ multiplex PCR assay. This immuneACCESS table, as held by TCRdb, lists in-frame sequences with V and J called but not all clones. Of the missing ones, under half trace to an unresolved V gene in checked studies; the others have no known cause. A total of approximately 1.4 million clones appear in this sample, about 98% of them only once. Of the sample, about 0.4% is held by the ten largest clones. Material: naive CD4+ T cells sorted from blood. The intended sense of this specimen's cell subset or site label: CD45RA+ positively selected. These receptors originate from a man between 25 and 39 years old in good health.

The J gene is TRBJ2-3, the V gene TRBV5-4; D is undetermined. V lost 4 bases, J lost 8 bases, and 14 bases lay in between. This CDR3 has 13 residues. Per germline, CDR1 SGHNT and CDR2 YYREEE (reference sequence). The CDR3 sequence: CASSQGPAGTQYF. The CDR3 coding sequence is TGTGCCAGCAGCCAAGGACCTGCAGGTACGCAGTATTTT. The variable domain in full, completed from reference TRBV5-4 and TRBJ2-3, reads ETGVTQSPTHLIKTRGQQVTLRCSSQSGHNTVSWYQQALGQGPQFIFQYYREEENGRGNFPPRFSGLQFPNYSSELNVNALELDDSALYLCASSQGPAGTQYFGPGTRLTVL.

V gene TRBV10-2 combines with J gene TRBJ2-1; 15 positions match TRBD2. V lost 8 bases and J lost 6; bases outside the gene matches: 5. The CDR3 is made up of 15 amino acids. Germline lookup yields CDR1 WSHSY and CDR2 SAAADI. CDR3 residues: CASGLAGGTPNEQFF. CDR3 in DNA: TGCGCCAGCGGACTAGCGGGAGGGACGCCCAATGAGCAGTTCTTC.

The gene calls are TRBV7-2 and TRBJ2-5; D perhaps matches TRBD2 (7 bases). Trimming removed 3 bases from V and 5 bases from J, with 16 bases in between. CDR1 and CDR2 (germline): SGHTA, FQGNSA. The CDR3 covers 15 residues. In DNA form, the CDR3 reads TGTGCCAGCAGCTTGGACGGGGGGCGCAGCGAGACCCAGTACTTC. Translation: CASSLDGGRSETQYF.

This chain connects TRBV28 to TRBJ1-2, with D possibly being TRBD1 (5 bases). The V end lost 2 bases, the J end lost 4 bases, and 8 bases lay between the germline ends. Germline V CDR1 and CDR2: MDHEN, SYDVKM. The CDR3 sequence is 13 residues long. DNA for the CDR3: TGTGCCAGCAGTTTAGACAGCTTCTATGGCTACACCTTC. Amino acids: CASSLDSFYGYTF.

This chain uses TRBV7-8 with TRBJ2-1, with D perhaps matching TRBD2 (6 bases). Germline CDR1 reads SGHVS; CDR2 reads FQNEAQ. CDR3 length: 14 residues. Trimming shortened V by 9 bases and J by 6 bases, and 18 bases separated the two germline ends. Here the CDR3 reads CASDRDSPANEQFF. The CDR3 nucleotides are TGTGCCAGTGACCGGGACTCCCCTGCCAATGAGCAGTTCTTC.

The rearrangement links TRBV5-1 to TRBJ2-2; D not resolved. Trimming cost V 0 bases and J 7 bases, with 10 bases left between them. In germline, CDR1 is SGHRS, CDR2 YFSETQ. The CDR3 is 14 residues long. CDR3 loop: CASSLAASGGELFF. The CDR3 DNA follows: TGCGCCAGCAGCTTGGCCGCCTCAGGCGGGGAGCTGTTTTTT.

The chain links TRBV6-1 to TRBJ2-7; either TRBD1 or TRBD2 may fit D (5 bases each). The CDR3 is 13 amino acids. The V end was cut by 6 bases, the J end by 8 bases, with 17 bases between. CDR1 and CDR2 from the germline V gene are MNHNS and SASEGT. The chain's CDR3 is CASSPGPSSQQYF. CDR3 sequence (DNA): TGTGCCAGCAGCCCGGGACCATCCTCACAGCAGTACTTC.

The rearrangement uses TRBV7-9 and TRBJ2-7; 12 positions match TRBD2. Trimming cost V 0 bases and J 2 bases; bases outside gene matches: 2. Germline CDR1 reads SEHNR; CDR2 reads FQNEAQ (reference sequence). The CDR3 covers 16 residues. CDR3 sequence reads: CASSLATSGSPYEQYF. The CDR3 nucleotides are TGTGCCAGCAGCTTAGCGACTAGCGGGAGCCCCTACGAGCAGTACTTC.

The rearrangement uses TRBV6-5 and TRBJ1-4; tentative D call: TRBD1 (6 bases). CDR1 and CDR2 (germline): MNHEY, SVGAGI. V gave up 0 bases and J gave up 8 bases, with 13 bases separating them. CDR3 length equals 15 residues. CDR3 DNA: TGTGCCAGCAGTTACTCGAACAGGGAGTACGAAAAACTGTTTTTT. Protein: CASSYSNREYEKLFF.

This chain connects TRBV15 to TRBJ2-7; D is tentatively TRBD1 or TRBD2 (5 bases each). The ends were cut back, 1 base at V and 6 bases at J, with 13 bases in the middle. CDR1 LNHNV and CDR2 YYDKDF come from the germline V gene (reference sequence). The CDR3 contains 14 residues. The DNA for the CDR3 is TGTGCCACCAGCAGAGGTCAGGGAGCCTCCGAGCAGTACTTC. This translates into CATSRGQGASEQYF.

Turning to this clone: Other DNA sequences in the sample encode the same CDR3. J is TRBJ1-2 and V is TRBV5-1, with 7 bases matching TRBD1. CDR1 and CDR2 (germline): SGHRS, YFSETQ. V shed 0 bases and J 3 bases; nucleotides not matched to a gene: 2. The CDR3 contains 14 residues. CDR3 bases: TGCGCCAGCAGCTTGGCAGGACAGGACTATGGCTACACCTTC. Protein sequence: CASSLAGQDYGYTF.

The rearrangement links TRBV6-1 to TRBJ1-4; D is unresolved. Germline assignment: CDR1 MNHNS and CDR2 SASEGT. This CDR3 spans 14 amino acids. Deletions cut 6 bases from V and 3 bases from J, with 11 bases between. CDR3 residues: CASSLVPANEKLFF. For the CDR3, the DNA is TGTGCCAGCAGCCTGGTCCCGGCTAATGAAAAACTGTTTTTT.

The V and J genes are TRBV7-9 and TRBJ1-5; no clear D gene. V lost 4 bases and J 4 bases, leaving 8 bases between the germline ends. Germline V gene sequence: CDR1 SEHNR, CDR2 FQNEAQ (reference sequence). The CDR3 has 13 amino acids. The CDR3 region is CASSSQVNQPQHF. As DNA, the CDR3 is TGTGCCAGCAGCTCTCAGGTGAATCAGCCCCAGCATTTT.

As regards this clone: Other DNA sequences within the sample encode an identical CDR3. The chain has TRBV5-1 and TRBJ2-3, with D possibly being TRBD2 (6 bases). The CDR3 consists of 15 residues. With 3 bases removed from V and 0 bases from J, the gap between germline ends came to 11 bases. Germline loops: CDR1 SGHRS, CDR2 YFSETQ. Here the CDR3 reads CASSSGLTSTDTQYF. CDR3 DNA: TGCGCCAGCAGCTCCGGACTAACTAGCACAGATACGCAGTATTTT.

This chain connects TRBV7-6 to TRBJ1-2, with unresolved D. In germline, CDR1 is SGHVS, CDR2 FNYEAQ. V was trimmed by 1 base and J by 4 bases, leaving 13 bases between them. The CDR3 consists of 15 residues. The CDR3 reads CASSLDSFGTYGYTF. CDR3 nucleotides: TGTGCCAGCAGCTTAGACAGCTTTGGTACCTATGGCTACACCTTC.

The chain has TRBV2 and TRBJ2-3; D is perhaps TRBD1 (6 bases). Germline CDR1 SNHLY, CDR2 FYNNEI. V was shortened by 5 bases and J by 6 bases, with 12 bases between the two germline ends. The length of the CDR3 is 13 residues. CDR3 residues: CASSLTGSDTQYF. The CDR3 region has the DNA TGTGCCAGCAGTTTGACAGGATCGGATACGCAGTATTTT.

J is TRBJ2-3 and V is TRBV6-5, with D possibly TRBD1 on 5 matching bases. Trimming removed 6 bases at V and 3 bases at J, with 13 bases between. Germline V gene sequence: CDR1 MNHEY, CDR2 SVGAGI. The CDR3 is 14 amino acids. Here the CDR3 reads CASRSEWTTDTQYF. CDR3 bases: TGTGCCAGCAGGTCCGAGTGGACAACAGATACGCAGTATTTT.

The rearrangement joins TRBV5-1 to TRBJ2-7; no clear D. The CDR3 has 15 residues. The V gene's germline CDR1 is SGHRS and CDR2 YFSETQ. Trimming took 3 bases from V and 0 from J, leaving 13 bases between them. The CDR3 reads CASSSLLGNSYEQYF. CDR3 DNA: TGCGCCAGCAGCTCCCTCCTGGGGAACTCCTACGAGCAGTACTTC. Full variable domain (outside the CDR3, taken from reference TRBV5-1 and TRBJ2-7): KAGVTQTPRYLIKTRGQQVTLSCSPISGHRSVSWYQQTPGQGLQFLFEYFSETQRNKGNFPGRFSGRQFSNSRSEMNVSTLELGDSALYLCASSSLLGNSYEQYFGPGTRLTVT.

The CDR3 protein is CASSFGRGLVINEQFF. In DNA form, the CDR3 reads TGTGCCAGCAGCTTCGGGCGGGGACTAGTAATAAATGAGCAGTTCTTC. The chain joins TRBV5-4 to TRBJ2-1; 8 bases are a match to TRBD2. Germline CDR1 SGHNT, CDR2 YYREEE (reference sequence). The CDR3 is made up of 16 amino acids. Germline trimming cut 2 bases from V and 7 bases from J; bases unmatched to any gene: 11.

The V call is TRBV9, the J call TRBJ2-3; no clear D gene. Germline loops: CDR1 SGDLS, CDR2 YYNGEE. This CDR3 region has 16 residues. V was cut by 4 bases and J by 4 bases, with 19 bases left in between. The CDR3 loop reads CASSIFPTIGADTQYF. The CDR3 region has the DNA TGTGCCAGCAGCATATTTCCCACCATCGGCGCAGATACGCAGTATTTT. The full variable domain, in which reference TRBV9 and TRBJ2-3 provide the parts outside the CDR3, is DSGVTQTPKHLITATGQRVTLRCSPRSGDLSVYWYQQSLDQGLQFLIQYYNGEERAKGNILERFSAQQFPDLHSELNLSSLELGDSALYFCASSIFPTIGADTQYFGPGTRLTVL.

The sample holds one count of this clone. This rearrangement joins TRBV10-1 to TRBJ2-2, with D tentatively TRBD1 (6 bases). The CDR3 totals 16 residues. Trimming took off 6 bases at V and 4 bases at J, with 18 bases between the two ends. Looked up from germline, CDR1 is WNHNN and CDR2 is SYGVQD (reference sequence). CDR3 region: CASRLLTQGTTGELFF. The CDR3 DNA reads as TGCGCCAGCAGACTACTAACACAGGGTACCACCGGGGAGCTGTTTTTT.